This passage covers 25 T cell receptor beta chains from one sample sequenced in a study of blood T cell repertoires in COVID-19. Generated by immunoSEQ multiplex PCR, the TCRdb table keeps only in-frame clones and is missing some. The sample lists approximately 500,000 clones, 70% to 90% occurring once. Material: peripheral blood. Receptors originate from a human donor in a cohort sampled during active COVID-19.

This chain connects TRBV28 to TRBJ2-1, with 12 bases aligning to TRBD2. This CDR3 contains 15 residues. With V trimmed by 7 bases and J by 10 bases, 11 bases remained unmatched. Germline assignment: CDR1 MDHEN and CDR2 SYDVKM. This chain's CDR3 is CASNPGLAGMKEQFF. In nucleotides, the CDR3 is TGTGCCAGCAATCCCGGACTAGCGGGAATGAAGGAGCAGTTCTTC. Variable domain in full (rest from reference TRBV28 and TRBJ2-1): DVKVTQSSRYLVKRTGEKVFLECVQDMDHENMFWYRQDPGLGLRLIYFSYDVKMKEKGDIPEGYSVSREKKERFSLILESASTNQTSMYLCASNPGLAGMKEQFFGPGTRLTVL.

The chain employs TRBV29-1 and TRBJ2-1, with D tentatively TRBD2 (6 bases). Trimming took 6 bases from V and 9 from J, leaving 18 bases between them. Germline lookup yields CDR1 SQVTM and CDR2 ANQGSEA. This CDR3 comprises 13 residues. CDR3 protein: CSVLRAGNGEQFF. The CDR3 DNA is TGCAGCGTCCTGCGGGCGGGAAACGGTGAGCAGTTCTTC.

This rearrangement joins TRBV4-1 to TRBJ2-4; TRBD1 is a possible D gene (7 bases). V was trimmed by 4 bases and J by 9 bases, leaving 25 bases between them. Looked up from germline, CDR1 is MGHRA and CDR2 is YSYEKL. There are 17 residues in the CDR3. In DNA, the CDR3 is TGCGCCAGCAGCCCCCCTCGCCAGGGGGAAGGAGGGAGCATTCAGTACTTC. Residues: CASSPPRQGEGGSIQYF.

V and J are TRBV7-3 and TRBJ2-1; 10 positions match TRBD2. Unmatched junction bases numbered 5, after V lost 0 bases and J lost 6 bases. This CDR3 is 16 amino acids long. Germline CDR1 reads SGHTA; CDR2 reads FQGTGA. The chain's CDR3 is CASSLTSSGSSNEQFF. CDR3 in DNA: TGTGCCAGCAGCTTAACGTCTAGCGGGAGTTCCAATGAGCAGTTCTTC.

The chain uses TRBV19 and TRBJ2-4; maybe TRBD2 (6 bases). V gave up 3 bases and J gave up 4 bases, with 19 bases separating them. The CDR3 is made up of 17 amino acids. Germline assignment: CDR1 LNHDA and CDR2 SQIVND (reference sequence). CDR3 sequence (DNA): TGTGCCAGTAGTATCTGGTTAGCGGAAAGGATTAAAAACATTCAGTACTTC. It codes for CASSIWLAERIKNIQYF.

The chain combines TRBV5-1 with TRBJ1-2, with D maybe TRBD1 (5 bases). Germline V CDR1 and CDR2: SGHRS, YFSETQ. Trimming left V 5 bases short and J 7 bases short, with 12 bases between. The CDR3 covers 12 residues. CDR3 nucleotide sequence: TGCGCCAGCAGTGTATCAGGGTCTGGCTACACCTTC. This encodes CASSVSGSGYTF.

V gene TRBV5-4 combines with J gene TRBJ1-3; D gene ambiguous. Germline CDR1 SGHNT, CDR2 YYREEE (reference sequence). The CDR3 runs to 14 residues. V dropped 3 bases and J dropped 1 base, with 8 bases sitting between them. CDR3 sequence: CASSWGVSGNTIYF. The CDR3 DNA reads TGTGCCAGCAGCTGGGGAGTTTCTGGAAACACCATATATTTT.

This chain links TRBV3-1 (or the pseudogene TRBV3-2) with TRBJ1-1; TRBD1 is a possible D gene (5 bases). This CDR3 region has 11 residues. The V gene lost 4 bases and the J gene lost 7 bases, with 7 bases spanning the gap. The germline V gene has CDR1 LGHDT and CDR2 YNNKEL (reference sequence). DNA for the CDR3: TGTGCCAGCAGCCGGGGCAGTGAAGCTTTCTTT. Translating it yields CASSRGSEAFF.

The rearrangement uses TRBV15 and TRBJ2-7; D possibly corresponds to TRBD2 (5 bases). CDR1 is LNHNV and CDR2 is YYDKDF in the germline V gene (reference sequence). The length of the CDR3 is 16 residues. The V end was cut by 0 bases, the J end by 3 bases, with 15 bases between. Written as DNA, the CDR3 is TGTGCCACCAGCAGAGATCACGGGCCCAGCGGCTACGAGCAGTACTTC. Its protein product is CATSRDHGPSGYEQYF.

The rearrangement links TRBV6-1 to TRBJ1-5; 10 nucleotides line up with TRBD1. The CDR3 consists of 18 residues. Germline loops: CDR1 MNHNS, CDR2 SASEGT. V was pared by 3 bases and J by 2 bases, with 10 bases of the junction left unmatched. CDR3 in DNA: TGTGCCAGCAGTGACCTAACCGGGACAGGGGCCCGCAATCAGCCCCAGCATTTT. Protein product: CASSDLTGTGARNQPQHF.

This chain joins TRBV21-1 and TRBJ1-2; the D call of TRBD1 is as the table states it, not checked on the DNA. TRBV21-1 counts as a pseudogene. This CDR3 comprises 14 residues. The CDR3 protein is CASSSTRDRRGYTF. The CDR3 DNA is TGTGCCAGCAGCTCCACCCGGGACAGAAGGGGCTACACCTTC.

V usage is TRBV30 and J usage is TRBJ2-5, with 9 bases matching TRBD2. Trimming removed 0 bases from V and 11 bases from J; junction bases left unmatched: 10. The germline gives CDR1 GTSNPN, CDR2 SVGIG (reference sequence). There are 14 residues in the CDR3. For the CDR3, the DNA is TGTGCCTGGAGTGTCGGGATAGCGGGAGACTTTCAGTACTTC. It yields the protein CAWSVGIAGDFQYF.

The rearrangement links TRBV19 to TRBJ2-3; D is unclear. CDR3 length: 14 residues. V lost 5 bases, J lost 2 bases, and 11 bases lay in between. CDR1 and CDR2 (germline): LNHDA, SQIVND (reference sequence). CDR3 loop: CASSLQLTTDTQYF. As DNA, the CDR3 is TGTGCCAGTAGTCTACAGCTTACCACAGATACGCAGTATTTT. Full variable domain (rest looked up from reference TRBV19 and TRBJ2-3): DGGITQSPKYLFRKEGQNVTLSCEQNLNHDAMYWYRQDPGQGLRLIYYSQIVNDFQKGDIAEGYSVSREKKESFPLTVTSAQKNPTAFYLCASSLQLTTDTQYFGPGTRLTVL.

This chain connects TRBV7-3 to TRBJ2-7; 11 bases are shared with TRBD1. The CDR3 sequence is 15 residues long. Losses at the gene ends were 5 bases for V and 3 bases for J; bases not matched to a gene: 6. The germline V gene encodes CDR1 SGHTA and CDR2 FQGTGA. The CDR3 sequence: CASSRQGQGVYEQYF. In DNA, the CDR3 is TGTGCCAGCAGCCGCCAGGGACAGGGGGTCTACGAGCAGTACTTC.

This chain joins TRBV5-6 and TRBJ2-1, with 8 bases aligning to TRBD1. Per germline, CDR1 SGHDT and CDR2 YYEEEE. The CDR3 length is 15 residues. Trimming removed 3 bases from V and 8 bases from J; junction bases left unmatched: 10. The CDR3 sequence: CASSSDRESWDEQFF. CDR3 bases: TGTGCCAGCAGCTCGGACAGGGAGAGTTGGGATGAGCAGTTCTTC.

This clone was found a few times. The chain joins TRBV7-3 to TRBJ2-5; 9 bases fit TRBD2. The germline V gene has CDR1 SGHTA and CDR2 FQGTGA. V was pared by 1 base and J by 5 bases, with 5 bases of the junction left unmatched. CDR3 size: 15 residues. The CDR3 nucleotides read TGTGCCAGCAGCTTAATCGCGGGAGGGCCGGAGACCCAGTACTTC. Its translation: CASSLIAGGPETQYF. Variable domain in full (rest from reference TRBV7-3 and TRBJ2-5): GAGVSQTPSNKVTEKGKYVELRCDPISGHTALYWYRQSLGQGPEFLIYFQGTGAADDSGLPNDRFFAVRPEGSVSTLKIQRTERGDSAVYLCASSLIAGGPETQYFGPGTRLLVL.

This clone came up a few times. At one boundary the junction diverges from the germline segment, which might be a read error. DNA of the CDR3: TGTGCCAGCAGGATCCCGGGCAGGGGGAACGCCGGGGAGCTGTTTTTT. Protein product: CASRIPGRGNAGELFF. The chain joins TRBV28 to TRBJ2-2, with 7 nucleotides matching TRBD1. The CDR3 loop spans 16 amino acids. Germline V CDR1 and CDR2: MDHEN, SYDVKM.

The chain is built from TRBV11-1 and TRBJ1-1, with no clear D. The CDR3 runs to 12 residues. V gave up 6 bases and J gave up 6 bases, with 11 bases separating them. Germline assignment: CDR1 SGHAT and CDR2 FQDESV (reference sequence). The CDR3 coding sequence is TGTGCCAGCAGTATCGCGGGGTCTGAAGCTTTCTTT. The encoded protein is CASSIAGSEAFF.

The rearrangement uses TRBV5-4 and TRBJ2-7; TRBD1 matches at 9 bases. The CDR3 runs to 14 residues. V dropped 1 base and J dropped 3; count of bases not matched to a gene: 2. Germline V lookup: CDR1 SGHNT, CDR2 YYREEE (reference sequence). Here the CDR3 DNA reads TGTGCCAGCAGCTTGCCGGGACAGGGCTACGAGCAGTACTTC. Amino acids: CASSLPGQGYEQYF.

This clone came up once. This sequence joins TRBV18 and TRBJ1-1, with TRBD1 matching over 8 bases. In germline, CDR1 is KGHSH, CDR2 LQKENI. J gave up 3 bases and V 6 bases, and 3 bases lay outside the gene matches. The CDR3 has 13 residues. The CDR3 protein is CASSIQGDTEAFF. The CDR3 nucleotides are TGTGCCAGCTCGATACAGGGGGACACTGAAGCTTTCTTT.

The rearrangement links TRBV7-2 to TRBJ2-4; the D gene is possibly TRBD2 (5 bases). This CDR3 is built from 14 residues. The germline V and J ends were trimmed by 3 bases and 3 bases, with 9 bases remaining between them. CDR1 is SGHTA, CDR2 FQGNSA, per germline. The CDR3 bases are TGTGCCAGCAGCTTCGCCGGGGTCAAAAACATTCAGTACTTC. It codes for CASSFAGVKNIQYF. The full variable domain, rest sourced from reference TRBV7-2 and TRBJ2-4, is GAGVSQSPSNKVTEKGKDVELRCDPISGHTALYWYRQSLGQGLEFLIYFQGNSAPDKSGLPSDRFSAERTGGSVSTLTIQRTQQEDSAVYLCASSFAGVKNIQYFGAGTRLSVL.

This chain connects TRBV15 to TRBJ1-2; possibly TRBD1 for D (6 bases). Between the trimmed V and J ends, which lost 3 bases and 6 bases, there was a span of 11 bases. Germline-derived CDR1 and CDR2 are LNHNV and YYDKDF (reference sequence). The CDR3 totals 13 residues. CDR3 nucleotide sequence: TGTGCCACCAGCAGCTACAGGGTAGATGGCTACACCTTC. Translated: CATSSYRVDGYTF. Using reference TRBV15 and TRBJ1-2 for the parts outside the CDR3, the full variable domain is DAMVIQNPRYQVTQFGKPVTLSCSQTLNHNVMYWYQQKSSQAPKLLFHYYDKDFNNEADTPDNFQSRRPNTSFCFLDIRSPGLGDTAMYLCATSSYRVDGYTFGSGTRLTVV.

The chain carries TRBV4-2 and TRBJ2-4, with 7 bases aligning to TRBD2. Germline V CDR1 and CDR2: LGHNA, YNFKEQ. This CDR3 contains 16 residues. J was trimmed by 2 bases and V by 5 bases; bases with no gene match: 9. The CDR3 nucleotides read TGTGCCAGCAGCGAACCTAGCGGAGGGTCCAAAAACATTCAGTACTTC. Its translation: CASSEPSGGSKNIQYF.

The J gene is TRBJ1-6, the V gene TRBV27; no clear D. Germline V gene data show CDR1 as MNHEY and CDR2 as SMNVEV (reference sequence). V lost 7 bases and J 6 bases, leaving 10 bases between the germline ends. The CDR3 extends over 13 amino acids. The CDR3 protein is CASTFGVNSPLHF. The CDR3 DNA is TGTGCCAGCACTTTCGGGGTTAATTCACCCCTCCACTTT.

This chain connects TRBV21-1 to TRBJ2-1; the table's D call, TRBD1, has no DNA check behind it. TRBV21-1 is shown as a pseudogene. This CDR3 contains 17 residues. The CDR3 DNA follows: TGTGCCAGCAGCTCTCGTCCCCAGGGACAGGGTGGTAATGAGCAGTTCTTC. Encoded protein: CASSSRPQGQGGNEQFF.